The rows below give T cell receptor beta chains drawn from one sample of a study of breast tumors, draining lymph nodes, adjacent tissues. Each CDR3 protein is one row after TCRdb ran MiXCR on the multiplex PCR reads. The sample holds about 14,000 distinct CDR3 sequences; around 52% are singletons and the top ten take 30%. Material for sequencing was tumor-adjacent breast tissue. Source of these receptors: a female donor with breast cancer. Some clones in this sample may be carry-over from other donors' samples. Each CDR3 is given with its conserved first and last residue. D genes are given only for firm matches. The listing skips clone size in some rows; elsewhere it reads once, few, many or a size class.

CDR3nt | CDR3aa | d_gene | v_gene | abundance | j_gene
TGTGCCAGCAGCTCCCAGGGGGCATGGTACGAGCAGTACTTC | CASSSQGAWYEQYF | TRBD1 | TRBV11-2 | medium-sized | TRBJ2-7
TGTGCCAGCAGCCCTACCGGGGACAGGAGTAATGAGCAGTTCTTC | CASSPTGDRSNEQFF | TRBD1 | TRBV28 | once | TRBJ2-1
TGTGCCAGTAGTACACAGGCTCTGGGGAAGGGCTACACCTTC | CASSTQALGKGYTF | - | TRBV19 | medium-sized | TRBJ1-2
TGCAGTGCCCGGGGACAGGGGGCAACAGATACGCAGTATTTT | CSARGQGATDTQYF | TRBD1 | TRBV20-1 | many | TRBJ2-3
TGTGCCAGCAGCTCCCTTGCTGGGACAGGGGTTCACGAGCAGTACTTC | CASSSLAGTGVHEQYF | TRBD1 | TRBV7-6 | - | TRBJ2-7
TGCAGTGCTACCCAACTCGGGGATACGCAGTATTTT | CSATQLGDTQYF | - | TRBV20-1 | medium-sized | TRBJ2-3
TGTGCCAGTAGTATGGGTAGCGGGAGGATGGAGACCCAGTACTTC | CASSMGSGRMETQYF | TRBD2 | TRBV19 | many | TRBJ2-5
TGTGCCAGCAGCCAAGTAGAAACCACCAAGGAGCAGTACTTC | CASSQVETTKEQYF | - | TRBV3-1 | - | TRBJ2-7
TGCAGTGCACGACTAGCGGGAGTGCACACCGGGGAGCTGTTTTTT | CSARLAGVHTGELFF | TRBD2 | TRBV20-1 | - | TRBJ2-2
TGTGCCAGCAACGTCAGGGTCACTGAAGCTTTCTTT | CASNVRVTEAFF | - | TRBV5-6 | - | TRBJ1-1
TGTGCCAGCAGTTCCGGGACAGGGATGAATGGCTACACCTTC | CASSSGTGMNGYTF | TRBD1 | TRBV27 | - | TRBJ1-2
TGCAGTCCTGACCGAGCCAATGAGCAGTTCTTC | CSPDRANEQFF | - | TRBV20-1 | - | TRBJ2-1
TGTGCCAGTAGTTTACAGGGGATTGGCAATCAGCCCCAGCATTTT | CASSLQGIGNQPQHF | TRBD1 | TRBV19 | many | TRBJ1-5
TGTGCCAGCAGCTTGGACAGAGGGACAGATACGCAGTATTTT | CASSLDRGTDTQYF | - | TRBV5-1 | once | TRBJ2-3
TGTGCCAGCAGTCCGGGACAGGGGGTTTCACCCCTCCACTTT | CASSPGQGVSPLHF | TRBD1 | TRBV12-3/TRBV12-4 | medium-sized | TRBJ1-6
TGTGCCAGCAGTTCAGGCGATCAATACAATGAGCAGTTCTTC | CASSSGDQYNEQFF | - | TRBV12-3/TRBV12-4 | - | TRBJ2-1
TGCGCCAGCAGCCAGGAGGGACAGGGGAACTATGGCTACACCTTC | CASSQEGQGNYGYTF | TRBD1 | TRBV4-3 | - | TRBJ1-2
TGTGCCAGCAGACCCGGCCGGGGGGCAGCCTACGAACAGTACTTC | CASRPGRGAAYEQYF | - | TRBV6-2/TRBV6-3 | - | TRBJ2-7
TGTGCCGGCAGTGAAGCTCACAGGACCGAAAAACTGTTTTTC | CAGSEAHRTEKLFF | - | TRBV6-1 | - | TRBJ1-4
TGTGCCAGCAGACCATGGACTAGCGGGGGGGCGGGCGAGCAGTACTTC | CASRPWTSGGAGEQYF | TRBD2 | TRBV6-2/TRBV6-3 | many | TRBJ2-7
TGTGCCAGCAGCTTAGGGCTGGGTGGGCAGGGGGATTCACCCCTCCACTTT | CASSLGLGGQGDSPLHF | TRBD1 | TRBV7-2 | - | TRBJ1-6
TGTGCCAGCAGCGGACCCTCCGAAGCTTTCTTT | CASSGPSEAFF | - | TRBV12-3/TRBV12-4 | many | TRBJ1-1
TGTGCCAGCAGTCACTCCCCGACTAGCGGGAGATTATTCAACGAGCAGTACTTC | CASSHSPTSGRLFNEQYF | TRBD2 | TRBV6-5 | - | TRBJ2-7
TGTGCCATTAGGACCGCCACGGGTGGCTACACCTTC | CAIRTATGGYTF | - | TRBV12-3/TRBV12-4 | - | TRBJ1-2
TGTGCCACCAGCAGAGACCCGCAAGCGAGTCAGCCCCAGCATTTT | CATSRDPQASQPQHF | - | TRBV15 | - | TRBJ1-5
TGCGCCAGCAGCTCTTTGAATACTGGGGCCAACGTCCTGACTTTC | CASSSLNTGANVLTF | - | TRBV5-1 | many | TRBJ2-6
TGTGCCAGCAGTGGGCGACGCGGGAGAGGCGCAGATACGCAGTATTTT | CASSGRRGRGADTQYF | TRBD2 | TRBV12-3/TRBV12-4 | - | TRBJ2-3
TGTGCCAGCAGTTACTCGAGGGCAGCGAACACCGGGGGCTACACCTTC | CASSYSRAANTGGYTF | - | TRBV6-6 | - | TRBJ1-2
TGTGCCAGCAGTTTACAGGGGGGCTACGGGCAGTACTTC | CASSLQGGYGQYF | - | TRBV12-3/TRBV12-4 | - | TRBJ2-7
TGTGCCAGTAGTTTCCCCCGTGGTTTTGGTCAGCCCCAGTACTTC | CASSFPRGFGQPQYF | - | TRBV19 | - | TRBJ2-5
TGTGCCATCAGTGTCTTGAATGGTAGCTCCTACAATGAGCAGTTCTTC | CAISVLNGSSYNEQFF | - | TRBV10-3 | - | TRBJ2-1
TGTGCCAGCAGCTTGGCGGGGGGGCGGGATACGCAGTATTTT | CASSLAGGRDTQYF | TRBD2 | TRBV5-6 | - | TRBJ2-3
TGTGCCAGTAGTCCCGGACAGGGAGTGCGCGGGGAGCTGTTTTTT | CASSPGQGVRGELFF | TRBD1 | TRBV19 | many | TRBJ2-2
TGTGCCAGCAGCTCCCACAGGGACATGGCCACTGAAGCTTTCTTT | CASSSHRDMATEAFF | - | TRBV7-9 | many | TRBJ1-1
TGTGCCAGCAGCGTAGCTTCAACGGGAGGTGGAGTTGATCAGCAGTTCTTC | CASSVASTGGGVDQQFF | TRBD2 | TRBV9 | many | TRBJ2-1
TGTGCCAGCAGCCCGCAGTCGACTAGCAATCAGCTCCAGCATTTT | CASSPQSTSNQLQHF | - | TRBV7-3 | - | TRBJ1-5
TGTGCCAGCAGTAGACTAGCGGGAGGGCCCGGGGAGCTGTTTTTT | CASSRLAGGPGELFF | TRBD2 | TRBV6-4 | few | TRBJ2-2
TGCGCCAGCAGCTTGGACCCCGCTAGCTCCTACGAGCAGTACTTC | CASSLDPASSYEQYF | - | TRBV5-1 | medium-sized | TRBJ2-7
TGCGCCAGCAGTGGAACTAGCGGGGGAAGAACAGATACGCAGTATTTT | CASSGTSGGRTDTQYF | TRBD2 | TRBV10-1 | medium-sized | TRBJ2-3
TGTGCCAGCAGTGAATTTCGAATGGAGCAGTTCTTC | CASSEFRMEQFF | - | TRBV6-1 | many | TRBJ2-1
TGTGCCAGCAGCTTAGTGATTAGGGGGCAGCCCCAGCATTTT | CASSLVIRGQPQHF | - | TRBV7-2 | many | TRBJ1-5
TGCGCCAGCAGCTTGACCCCCGGGGAGTACAATGAGCAGTTCTTC | CASSLTPGEYNEQFF | - | TRBV5-1 | once | TRBJ2-1
TGCAGTGGATACAAGCGGGAGGGCGTCGATACGCAGTATTTT | CSGYKREGVDTQYF | TRBD2 | TRBV20-1 | medium-sized | TRBJ2-3
TGTGCCTGGAGTGTACTAGCGGGAAAAACAGATACGCAGTATTTT | CAWSVLAGKTDTQYF | TRBD2 | TRBV30 | - | TRBJ2-3
TGTGCCAACAGGAGGGTTTTGGACTACGGCTCCTACGAGCAGTACTTC | CANRRVLDYGSYEQYF | - | TRBV28 | - | TRBJ2-7
TGCAGTGCTGACCTTCGGGGTTTCCACAATGAGCAGTTCTTC | CSADLRGFHNEQFF | - | TRBV20-1 | - | TRBJ2-1
TGTGCCACCAGCAGAGTACTGGGCGAAACCTACGAGCAGTACTTC | CATSRVLGETYEQYF | - | TRBV15 | - | TRBJ2-7
TGTGCCAGCAGCCTCTCCGCGGGGGTAAACGCTGAAGCTTTCTTT | CASSLSAGVNAEAFF | - | TRBV3-1 | many | TRBJ1-1
TGCGCCAGCAGCCTCGGGACTAGCGGGAGGCAGGGCGAAGAGACCCAGTACTTC | CASSLGTSGRQGEETQYF | TRBD2 | TRBV5-1 | - | TRBJ2-5
TGTGCCAGCAGAGAGACCTCCCTCGCCGGGGAGCTGTTTTTT | CASRETSLAGELFF | - | TRBV2 | once | TRBJ2-2
TGCAGCGCGGGACACCCATATGGCTACACCTTC | CSAGHPYGYTF | - | TRBV29-1 | - | TRBJ1-2
TGTGCCAGCAGTTACTCGAACCTAGCGGGGGGCACAGATACGCAGTATTTT | CASSYSNLAGGTDTQYF | TRBD2 | TRBV12-3/TRBV12-4 | - | TRBJ2-3
TGCGCCAGCAGCTTGGCCGGGACACCGGTCTATGGCTACACCTTC | CASSLAGTPVYGYTF | - | TRBV5-1 | - | TRBJ1-2
TGTGCCAGTAACAACAGGGGGGTAGGTAGTCAGCCCCAGCATTTT | CASNNRGVGSQPQHF | TRBD1 | TRBV19 | medium-sized | TRBJ1-5
TGTGCCAGCAGTTCTCGACAGGGGGGGCATCAGCCCCAGCATTTT | CASSSRQGGHQPQHF | TRBD1 | TRBV12-3/TRBV12-4 | - | TRBJ1-5
TGTGCCAGCAGCTTAGGCAGGGGACTAAAAAGTAATGAAAAACTGTTTTTT | CASSLGRGLKSNEKLFF | - | TRBV7-8 | - | TRBJ1-4
TGTGCCAGCAGTCCCCCTAGCGGGAGAAATGGGACCCAGTACTTC | CASSPPSGRNGTQYF | TRBD2 | TRBV6-4 | - | TRBJ2-5
TGTGCCAGCACCTTAGGGCGTACACAAGAGACCCAGTACTTC | CASTLGRTQETQYF | - | TRBV7-3 | - | TRBJ2-5
TGCGCCAGCAGCTCTGACGGACAGGGGGTCCATGAGCAGTTCTTC | CASSSDGQGVHEQFF | TRBD1 | TRBV5-1 | many | TRBJ2-1